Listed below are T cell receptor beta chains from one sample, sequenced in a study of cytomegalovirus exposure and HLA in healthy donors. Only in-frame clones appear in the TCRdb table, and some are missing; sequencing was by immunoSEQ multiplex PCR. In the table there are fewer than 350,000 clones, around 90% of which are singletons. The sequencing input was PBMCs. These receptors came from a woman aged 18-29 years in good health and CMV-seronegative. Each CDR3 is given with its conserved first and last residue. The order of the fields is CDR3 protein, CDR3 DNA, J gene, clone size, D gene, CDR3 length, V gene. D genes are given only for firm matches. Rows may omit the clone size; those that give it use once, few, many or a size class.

CDR3 protein: CASSSELTGRTQYF
CDR3 DNA: TGTGCCAGCAGCTCCGAATTAACGGGGAGGACCCAGTACTTC
J gene: TRBJ2-5
clone size: NA
D gene: NA
CDR3 length: 14
V gene: TRBV7-2

CDR3 protein: CASSYSRQGFEKLFF
CDR3 DNA: TGTGCCAGCAGTTACTCGAGACAGGGTTTTGAAAAACTGTTTTTT
J gene: TRBJ1-4
clone size: NA
D gene: TRBD1
CDR3 length: 15
V gene: TRBV6-5

CDR3 protein: CASSVHAGVKRDTEAFF
CDR3 DNA: TGTGCCAGCAGCGTGCATGCAGGGGTTAAGAGGGACACTGAAGCTTTCTTT
J gene: TRBJ1-1
clone size: once
D gene: NA
CDR3 length: 17
V gene: TRBV9

CDR3 protein: CASSSTGNEQFF
CDR3 DNA: TGTGCCAGCAGCTCGACAGGGAACGAGCAGTTCTTC
J gene: TRBJ2-1
clone size: few
D gene: TRBD1
CDR3 length: 12
V gene: TRBV5-6

CDR3 protein: CATSRLGQEPNTGELFF
CDR3 DNA: TGTGCCACCAGCAGACTAGGACAGGAACCGAACACCGGGGAGCTGTTTTTT
J gene: TRBJ2-2
clone size: NA
D gene: TRBD1
CDR3 length: 17
V gene: TRBV15

CDR3 protein: CASRDRGGGSNQPQHF
CDR3 DNA: TGTGCCAGTAGGGACCGAGGGGGTGGGAGCAATCAGCCCCAGCATTTT
J gene: TRBJ1-5
clone size: NA
D gene: NA
CDR3 length: 16
V gene: TRBV19

CDR3 protein: CASSPGTADLRGYGYTF
CDR3 DNA: TGTGCCAGCAGCCCTGGGACAGCGGATCTTCGGGGCTATGGCTACACCTTC
J gene: TRBJ1-2
clone size: once
D gene: TRBD1
CDR3 length: 17
V gene: TRBV13

CDR3 protein: CASSVDRLYGYTF
CDR3 DNA: TGTGCCAGCAGCGTGGACAGACTCTATGGCTACACCTTC
J gene: TRBJ1-2
clone size: once
D gene: NA
CDR3 length: 13
V gene: TRBV7-9

CDR3 protein: CASSLAGAGGPVDEQFF
CDR3 DNA: TGCGCCAGCAGCTTGGCGGGAGCGGGGGGGCCTGTGGATGAGCAGTTCTTC
J gene: TRBJ2-1
clone size: few
D gene: TRBD2
CDR3 length: 17
V gene: TRBV5-1

CDR3 protein: CATSRVKLRTRRIGELFF
CDR3 DNA: TGTGCCACCAGCAGAGTAAAATTACGGACTAGAAGGATCGGGGAGCTGTTTTTT
J gene: TRBJ2-2
clone size: NA
D gene: TRBD2
CDR3 length: 18
V gene: TRBV15